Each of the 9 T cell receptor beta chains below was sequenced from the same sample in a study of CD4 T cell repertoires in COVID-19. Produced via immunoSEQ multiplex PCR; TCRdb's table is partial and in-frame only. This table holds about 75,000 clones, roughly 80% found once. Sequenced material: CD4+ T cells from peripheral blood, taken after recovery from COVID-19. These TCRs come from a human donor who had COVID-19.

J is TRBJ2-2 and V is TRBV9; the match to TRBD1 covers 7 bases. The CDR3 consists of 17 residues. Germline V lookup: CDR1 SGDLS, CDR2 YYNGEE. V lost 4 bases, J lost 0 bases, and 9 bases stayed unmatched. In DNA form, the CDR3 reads TGTGCCAGCAGCCCATTGACTGACAGGGCGAACACCGGGGAGCTGTTTTTT. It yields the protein CASSPLTDRANTGELFF.

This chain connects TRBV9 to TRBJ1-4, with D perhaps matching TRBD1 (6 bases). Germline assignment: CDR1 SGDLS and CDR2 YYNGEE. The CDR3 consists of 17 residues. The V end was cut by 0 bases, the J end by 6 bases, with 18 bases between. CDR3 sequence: CASSVDPGTTRDEKLFF. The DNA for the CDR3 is TGTGCCAGCAGCGTAGACCCCGGGACAACGAGGGATGAAAAACTGTTTTTT.

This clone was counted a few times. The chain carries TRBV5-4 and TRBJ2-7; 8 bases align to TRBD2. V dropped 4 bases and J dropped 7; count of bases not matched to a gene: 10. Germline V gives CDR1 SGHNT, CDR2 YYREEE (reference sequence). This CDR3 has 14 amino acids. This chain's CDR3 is CASSDSGAIREQYF. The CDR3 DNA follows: TGTGCCAGCAGCGATAGCGGGGCGATCAGGGAGCAGTACTTC.

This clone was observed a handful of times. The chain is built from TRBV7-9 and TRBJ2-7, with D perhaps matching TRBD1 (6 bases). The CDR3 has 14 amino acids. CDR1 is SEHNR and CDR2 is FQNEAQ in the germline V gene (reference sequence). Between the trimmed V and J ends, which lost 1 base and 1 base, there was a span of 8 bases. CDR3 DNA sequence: TGTGCCAGCAGCTTAGAGGGGGTATCCTACGAGCAGTACTTC. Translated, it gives CASSLEGVSYEQYF.

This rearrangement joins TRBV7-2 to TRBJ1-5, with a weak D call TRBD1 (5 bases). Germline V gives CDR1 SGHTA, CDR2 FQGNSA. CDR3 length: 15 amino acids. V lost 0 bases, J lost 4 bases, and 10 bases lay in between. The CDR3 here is CASSLAAGTNQPQHF. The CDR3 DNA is TGTGCCAGCAGCTTAGCGGCCGGGACTAATCAGCCCCAGCATTTT.

The CDR3: CAISSGQPYEQYF. The CDR3 nucleotides read TGTGCCATCAGCTCGGGACAGCCCTACGAGCAGTACTTC. J is TRBJ2-7 and V is TRBV10-3, with 7 positions matching TRBD1. This CDR3 has 13 residues. From germline, CDR1 is ENHRY and CDR2 SYGVKD. With V trimmed by 6 bases and J by 2 bases, 4 bases remained unmatched.

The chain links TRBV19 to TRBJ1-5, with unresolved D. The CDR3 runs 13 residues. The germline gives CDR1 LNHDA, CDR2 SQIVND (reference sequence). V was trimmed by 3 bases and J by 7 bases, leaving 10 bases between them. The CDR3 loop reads CASSIQQSQPQHF. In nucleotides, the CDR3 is TGTGCCAGTAGTATCCAACAGTCGCAGCCCCAGCATTTT.

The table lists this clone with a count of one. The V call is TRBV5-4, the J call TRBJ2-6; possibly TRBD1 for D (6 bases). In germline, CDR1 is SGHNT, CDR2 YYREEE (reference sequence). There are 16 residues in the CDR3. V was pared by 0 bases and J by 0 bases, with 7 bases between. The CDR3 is CASSLEGGSGANVLTF. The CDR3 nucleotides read TGTGCCAGCAGCTTGGAAGGGGGCTCTGGGGCCAACGTCCTGACTTTC.

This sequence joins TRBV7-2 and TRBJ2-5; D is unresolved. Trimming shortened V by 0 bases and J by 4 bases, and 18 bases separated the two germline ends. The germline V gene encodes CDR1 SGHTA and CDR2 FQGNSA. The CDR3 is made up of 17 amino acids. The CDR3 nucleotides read TGTGCCAGCAGCTTAGCATGGAACCGGGCCGACGGAGAGACCCAGTACTTC. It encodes CASSLAWNRADGETQYF.